This TCR beta chain is drawn from a study of blood T cell repertoires in COVID-19. About the study: Donors in the United States, Italy and Spain gave samples during acute or convalescent COVID-19. In each case, the material was cDNA or gDNA derived from T cells, B-cell-depleted T cells, or PBMCs.

In the source study's methods: Researchers report that nucleated cell counts were estimated from reference gene primer amplification. Clones were sequenced by immunoSEQ multiplex PCR, and TCRdb holds only the in-frame ones, with some missing. For V, J and clone size, that table is used; D and trimming come from the DNA. Of 230,000 or so clones listed, about 79% are singletons. The CDR3 is 14 amino acids. Sequenced sample: peripheral blood. The V call is TRBV1, the J call TRBJ2-2; the tabulated D call, TRBD1, remains unverified against the DNA. TRBV1 is noted as a pseudogene. This receptor was identified in a woman aged 40 to 50 who had recovered from COVID-19. Written as DNA, the CDR3 is TGCACCAGCAGCCGGGACAGGGCCACCGGGGAGCTGTTTTTT. Translation: CTSSRDRATGELFF.